Presented here are 21 T cell receptor beta chains from one specimen sequenced in a study of cytomegalovirus exposure and HLA in healthy donors. PCR used 60 Vbeta primers and 13 Jbeta primers. Assay: immunoSEQ multiplex PCR; the TCRdb copy retains only in-frame clones and omits some. The data contain about 200,000 clones, more than 60% of them singletons. The sample consisted of PBMCs. Receptors were obtained from a man aged 45-65 years in good health and CMV-seronegative.

This clone appeared a single time. Here the CDR3 reads CASSRKGVQGQEPQHF. The DNA of the CDR3 is TGTGCCAGCAGCCGCAAAGGGGTCCAAGGCCAAGAGCCCCAGCATTTT. The J gene is TRBJ1-5, the V gene TRBV5-4, with D possibly being TRBD1 (5 bases). Germline CDR1 is SGHNT and CDR2 is YYREEE (reference sequence). The CDR3 is 16 residues long. Deletions cut 4 bases from V and 8 bases from J, with 22 bases between.

This chain connects TRBV27 to TRBJ2-7; no reliable D call. The CDR3 totals 16 residues. Germline V gene lookup returns CDR1 MNHEY and CDR2 SMNVEV (reference sequence). With 7 bases removed from V and 0 bases from J, the gap between germline ends came to 19 bases. The DNA of the CDR3 is TGTGCCAGCAAACATCGTCCAGACCCTAGCTCCTACGAGCAGTACTTC. It encodes CASKHRPDPSSYEQYF.

Of note for this clone: Mismatch with germline at one junction end may stem from a read error. The V gene is TRBV7-7, the J gene TRBJ2-3, with 8 nucleotides matching TRBD1. Germline CDR1 and CDR2: SSHAT and FNYEAQ (reference sequence). This CDR3 comprises 14 residues. In DNA, the CDR3 is TGTGCTAGCAGCAGCGGACAGGGTCAAGATACGCAGTATTTT. Its protein is CASSSGQGQDTQYF.

In this sample, this clone turned up a few times. The DNA of the CDR3 is TGTGCCAGCAGCCCTCTGACTAGCCACAGCTCCTACAATGAGCAGTTCTTC. Translation gives CASSPLTSHSSYNEQFF. This chain links TRBV4-2 with TRBJ2-1, with 7 bases matching TRBD2. CDR3 length equals 17 residues. The V segment lost 4 bases and the J segment 0 bases; nucleotides outside the gene matches: 9. The germline V gene has CDR1 LGHNA and CDR2 YNFKEQ.

The chain recombines TRBV18 with TRBJ1-1, with D possibly TRBD1 on 5 matching bases. The germline gives CDR1 KGHSH, CDR2 LQKENI. Trimming shortened V by 3 bases and J by 1 base, and 12 bases separated the two germline ends. CDR3 length: 15 residues. The CDR3 bases are TGTGCCAGCTCACCTTCAGGGAATTCGAACACTGAAGCTTTCTTT. This encodes CASSPSGNSNTEAFF.

V and J are TRBV28 and TRBJ2-1, with D maybe TRBD2 (5 bases). V was pared by 10 bases and J by 0 bases, with 16 bases between. CDR1 is MDHEN, CDR2 SYDVKM, per germline. The CDR3 has 15 amino acids. CDR3 region: CATHSPGISYNEQFF. The CDR3 nucleotides read TGTGCCACCCACTCACCCGGGATCTCCTACAATGAGCAGTTCTTC.

The rearrangement links TRBV7-9 to TRBJ2-7, with TRBD2 as a possible D gene (5 bases). CDR3 length equals 17 residues. Deletions cut 4 bases from V and 5 bases from J, with 24 bases between. CDR1 and CDR2 from the germline V gene are SEHNR and FQNEAQ (reference sequence). The chain's CDR3 is CASSSQIGREARHEQYF. In DNA form, the CDR3 reads TGTGCCAGCAGCTCCCAAATTGGCCGGGAAGCGAGGCACGAGCAGTACTTC. The complete variable domain, with remaining parts taken from reference TRBV7-9 and TRBJ2-7, reads DTGVSQNPRHKITKRGQNVTFRCDPISEHNRLYWYRQTLGQGPEFLTYFQNEAQLEKSRLLSDRFSAERPKGSFSTLEIQRTEQGDSAMYLCASSSQIGREARHEQYFGPGTRLTVT.

CDR3 region: CAISPQAGSNQPQHF. The CDR3 region has the DNA TGTGCCATCAGTCCCCAGGCGGGGAGCAATCAGCCCCAGCATTTT. V usage is TRBV10-3 and J usage is TRBJ1-5; D unclear. The V gene's germline CDR1 is ENHRY and CDR2 SYGVKD. The CDR3 loop spans 15 amino acids. V lost 5 bases and J 1 base, leaving 12 bases between the germline ends.

The chain joins TRBV28 to TRBJ2-7, with 10 bases fitting TRBD2. The J segment lost 2 bases and the V segment lost 5 bases, leaving 6 bases of the junction unmatched. Germline loops: CDR1 MDHEN, CDR2 SYDVKM. The CDR3 runs 15 residues. The CDR3 DNA reads TGTGCCAGCAGTCGTACTAGCGGGATCCCCTACGAGCAGTACTTC. As protein: CASSRTSGIPYEQYF.

This chain links TRBV27 with TRBJ2-5; a possible D gene is TRBD2 (5 bases). The DNA end is a closer match to TRBJ2-7, so the J assignment may be wrong. Germline V gives CDR1 MNHEY, CDR2 SMNVEV (reference sequence). The CDR3 spans 14 residues. Written as DNA, the CDR3 is TGTGCCAGCAGCCCAGACGGGAAACCCTACGAGCAGTACTTC. It codes for CASSPDGKPYEQYF.

This clone was detected a few times. The chain uses TRBV5-1 and TRBJ1-2; D may be TRBD1 (5 bases). Trimming cost V 0 bases and J 3 bases, with 15 bases left between them. Germline CDR1 is SGHRS and CDR2 is YFSETQ. The CDR3 runs to 16 residues. CDR3 amino acids: CASSLAPTEHYYGYTF. The CDR3 DNA reads as TGCGCCAGCAGCTTGGCTCCGACAGAACACTACTATGGCTACACCTTC. Full variable domain (rest looked up from reference TRBV5-1 and TRBJ1-2): KAGVTQTPRYLIKTRGQQVTLSCSPISGHRSVSWYQQTPGQGLQFLFEYFSETQRNKGNFPGRFSGRQFSNSRSEMNVSTLELGDSALYLCASSLAPTEHYYGYTFGSGTRLTVV.

This chain links TRBV5-4 with TRBJ1-2, with D perhaps TRBD1 (5 bases). In germline, CDR1 is SGHNT, CDR2 YYREEE (reference sequence). The CDR3 extends over 14 amino acids. Trimming pared 0 bases from V and 4 bases from J, leaving 10 bases between. The CDR3 spells CASSLEGLPYGYTF. CDR3 DNA: TGTGCCAGCAGCTTGGAGGGGTTGCCCTATGGCTACACCTTC.

The chain combines TRBV5-1 with TRBJ2-2; TRBD1 is a possible D gene (6 bases). The germline gives CDR1 SGHRS, CDR2 YFSETQ. There are 16 residues in the CDR3. The germline V and J ends were trimmed by 4 bases and 0 bases, with 13 bases remaining between them. The CDR3 nucleotides are TGCGCCAGCAGCCCCCGAGGGGGACCGAACACCGGGGAGCTGTTTTTT. It yields the protein CASSPRGGPNTGELFF.

The V call is TRBV6-5, the J call TRBJ2-1, with a possible D match to TRBD2 (5 bases). Looked up from germline, CDR1 is MNHEY and CDR2 is SVGAGI. The CDR3 covers 13 residues. V was cut by 9 bases and J by 2 bases, with 11 bases left in between. CDR3 sequence: CASRTGTYNEQFF. CDR3 bases: TGTGCCAGTAGGACTGGGACCTACAATGAGCAGTTCTTC.

The chain couples TRBV9 to TRBJ2-7, with D possibly being TRBD2 (5 bases). CDR3 length: 14 residues. Trimming pared 4 bases from V and 5 bases from J, leaving 16 bases between. The germline V gene has CDR1 SGDLS and CDR2 YYNGEE. CDR3 region: CASSTRPVFDEQYF. The CDR3, as DNA: TGTGCCAGCAGCACTAGGCCAGTCTTCGACGAGCAGTACTTC.

This chain links TRBV27 with TRBJ1-4; the match to TRBD1 covers 8 bases. The CDR3 sequence is 15 residues long. Germline values: CDR1 MNHEY, CDR2 SMNVEV (reference sequence). With V trimmed by 6 bases and J by 5 bases, 8 bases remained unmatched. CDR3 residues: CASSDRGAGNEKLFF. The CDR3 DNA reads as TGTGCCAGCAGCGACAGGGGTGCAGGAAATGAAAAACTGTTTTTT.

In this sample, this clone turned up a few times. This sequence joins TRBV5-5 and TRBJ2-6; D is perhaps TRBD2 (5 bases). Trimming removed 4 bases from V and 0 bases from J, with 14 bases in between. The CDR3 runs 17 residues. The V gene's germline CDR1 is SGHKS and CDR2 YYEKEE (reference sequence). CDR3: CASSLPRTASGANVLTF. The CDR3 DNA follows: TGTGCCAGCAGCCTACCCAGGACTGCCTCTGGGGCCAACGTCCTGACTTTC.

As for this clone: Other DNA sequences of this sample code for an identical CDR3. The rearrangement links TRBV5-1 to TRBJ2-7, with D maybe TRBD2 (6 bases). This CDR3 is built from 15 residues. Germline loops: CDR1 SGHRS, CDR2 YFSETQ. Trimming shortened V by 4 bases and J by 2 bases, and 16 bases separated the two germline ends. CDR3 sequence: CASSLRTSGAYEQYF. For the CDR3, the DNA is TGCGCCAGCAGCCTTAGGACATCGGGGGCCTACGAGCAGTACTTC.

The V call is TRBV9, the J call TRBJ1-1; D is perhaps TRBD1 (6 bases). Germline V lookup: CDR1 SGDLS, CDR2 YYNGEE. V dropped 3 bases and J dropped 6 bases, with 12 bases sitting between them. The CDR3 has 13 residues. CDR3 region: CASSGDRGSEAFF. The CDR3 nucleotides read TGTGCCAGCAGCGGAGATAGGGGGTCTGAAGCTTTCTTT.

A few counts support this clone. V and J are TRBV5-4 and TRBJ2-7; 10 nucleotides line up with TRBD1. Looked up from germline, CDR1 is SGHNT and CDR2 is YYREEE (reference sequence). V was pared by 3 bases and J by 4 bases, with 4 bases of the junction left unmatched. This CDR3 is built from 14 residues. CDR3 region: CASSWDRGIYEQYF. DNA for the CDR3: TGTGCCAGCAGCTGGGACAGGGGTATATACGAGCAGTACTTC.

The rearrangement uses TRBV18 and TRBJ2-1; TRBD2 matches 12 bases. Germline trimming cut 3 bases from V and 2 bases from J; bases unmatched to any gene: 2. Germline-derived CDR1 and CDR2 are KGHSH and LQKENI. The CDR3 loop spans 16 amino acids. As DNA, the CDR3 is TGTGCCAGCTCACCCCTAGCGGGGGGGACCTACAATGAGCAGTTCTTC. This codes for CASSPLAGGTYNEQFF.